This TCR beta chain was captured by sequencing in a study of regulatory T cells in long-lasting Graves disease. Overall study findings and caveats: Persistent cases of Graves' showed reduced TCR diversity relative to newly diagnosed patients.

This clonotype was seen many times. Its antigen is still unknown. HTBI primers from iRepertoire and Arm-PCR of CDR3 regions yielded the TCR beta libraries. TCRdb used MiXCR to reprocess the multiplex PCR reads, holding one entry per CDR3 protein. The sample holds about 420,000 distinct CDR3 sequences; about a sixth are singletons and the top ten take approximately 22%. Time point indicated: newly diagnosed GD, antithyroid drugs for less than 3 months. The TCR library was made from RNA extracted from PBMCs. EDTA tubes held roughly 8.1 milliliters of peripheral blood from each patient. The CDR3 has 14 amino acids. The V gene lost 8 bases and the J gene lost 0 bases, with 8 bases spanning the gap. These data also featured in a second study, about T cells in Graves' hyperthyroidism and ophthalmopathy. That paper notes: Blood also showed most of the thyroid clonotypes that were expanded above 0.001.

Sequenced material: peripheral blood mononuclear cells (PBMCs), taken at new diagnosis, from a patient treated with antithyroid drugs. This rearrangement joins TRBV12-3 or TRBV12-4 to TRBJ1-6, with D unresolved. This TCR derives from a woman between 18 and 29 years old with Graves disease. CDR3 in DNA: TGTGCCAGCTGGCAGAGCTCCTATAATTCACCCCTCCACTTT. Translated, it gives CASWQSSYNSPLHF.